Below, 14 T cell receptor beta chains from the same sample are listed, as sequenced in a study of cytomegalovirus exposure and HLA in healthy donors. Primers included in the PCR were 60 Vbeta and 13 Jbeta primers. This table comes from immunoSEQ multiplex PCR, and its TCRdb copy is limited to in-frame clones, with some not included. This table has hundreds of thousands of clones, approximately 80% appearing once. Sequencing used PBMCs. Receptors were obtained from a male donor in good health and CMV-seronegative.

The chain has TRBV7-3 and TRBJ2-7, with 8 bases lining up with TRBD2. Germline CDR1 is SGHTA and CDR2 is FQGTGA. The CDR3 is 13 amino acids. The V gene end was trimmed by 5 bases and the J gene end by 6 bases; junction bases not matched to a gene: 6. CDR3 loop: CASSRTSNGEQYF. CDR3 nucleotides: TGTGCCAGCAGCAGGACTAGCAACGGCGAGCAGTACTTC.

The chain carries TRBV19 and TRBJ2-2; 11 positions match TRBD1. V shed 7 bases, J shed 6 bases, and the junction held 1 base outside the gene matches. The CDR3 loop spans 13 amino acids. CDR1 and CDR2 (germline): LNHDA, SQIVND (reference sequence). This CDR3 is CASTGQGAGELFF. For the CDR3, the DNA is TGTGCCAGTACGGGACAGGGGGCCGGGGAGCTGTTTTTT. Combining the CDR3 with reference TRBV19 and TRBJ2-2 gives the whole variable domain DGGITQSPKYLFRKEGQNVTLSCEQNLNHDAMYWYRQDPGQGLRLIYYSQIVNDFQKGDIAEGYSVSREKKESFPLTVTSAQKNPTAFYLCASTGQGAGELFFGEGSRLTVL.

This chain links TRBV9 with TRBJ2-3; 11 bases match TRBD2. Germline CDR1 reads SGDLS; CDR2 reads YYNGEE. The CDR3 covers 19 residues. With V trimmed by 4 bases and J by 1 base, 14 bases remained unmatched. The CDR3 bases are TGTGCCAGCAGCCTCTCTATTAGCGGGAGGGCCGGAGGCACAGATACGCAGTATTTT. Translating it yields CASSLSISGRAGGTDTQYF.

The chain carries TRBV6-1 and TRBJ2-3; D might be TRBD1 (6 bases). V lost 1 base and J 5 bases, leaving 7 bases between the germline ends. The V gene's germline CDR1 is MNHNS and CDR2 SASEGT. This CDR3 region has 13 residues. The CDR3 sequence: CASSEVGGDTQYF. In DNA, the CDR3 is TGTGCCAGCAGTGAAGTAGGGGGAGATACGCAGTATTTT.

This rearrangement joins TRBV5-4 to TRBJ2-7; 14 bases match TRBD2. The CDR3 extends over 19 amino acids. CDR1 is SGHNT and CDR2 is YYREEE in the germline V gene (reference sequence). With 0 bases clipped from V and 3 bases from J, the junction kept 11 bases outside the gene matches. The CDR3, as DNA: TGTGCCAGCAGCTTGGATCCGGGACTAGCGGGAGATTTTATCTACGAGCAGTACTTC. This translates into CASSLDPGLAGDFIYEQYF.

This chain links TRBV5-1 with TRBJ2-7, with TRBD2 matching 7 bases. Germline CDR1 and CDR2: SGHRS and YFSETQ. The CDR3 totals 19 residues. Germline trimming cut 0 bases from V and 2 bases from J; bases unmatched to any gene: 17. The CDR3 spells CASSLGPQREFPQTYEQYF. DNA for the CDR3: TGCGCCAGCAGCTTGGGCCCTCAGCGGGAATTTCCCCAAACCTACGAGCAGTACTTC. The entire variable domain, with the rest obtained from reference TRBV5-1 and TRBJ2-7, is as follows: KAGVTQTPRYLIKTRGQQVTLSCSPISGHRSVSWYQQTPGQGLQFLFEYFSETQRNKGNFPGRFSGRQFSNSRSEMNVSTLELGDSALYLCASSLGPQREFPQTYEQYFGPGTRLTVT.

Only one count was recorded for this clone. The gene calls are TRBV7-8 and TRBJ1-1, with D perhaps TRBD1 (5 bases). Per germline, CDR1 SGHVS and CDR2 FQNEAQ. Trimming left V 1 base short and J 4 bases short, with 13 bases between. The length of the CDR3 is 15 residues. DNA for the CDR3: TGTGCCAGCAGCTTAGATCTGGGGCAGACCACTGAAGCTTTCTTT. Translating gives CASSLDLGQTTEAFF.

The chain combines TRBV14 with TRBJ2-5, with D hard to call. The CDR3 loop spans 14 amino acids. CDR1 is SGHDN and CDR2 is FVKESK in the germline V gene. Trimming cost V 1 base and J 5 bases, with 11 bases left between them. The CDR3 loop reads CASSQGMRMETQYF. The DNA of the CDR3 is TGTGCCAGCAGCCAAGGAATGAGGATGGAGACCCAGTACTTC.

The gene calls are TRBV19 and TRBJ2-1; the match to TRBD1 covers 9 bases. Germline V gene sequence: CDR1 LNHDA, CDR2 SQIVND (reference sequence). This CDR3 contains 14 residues. V lost 4 bases, J lost 4 bases, and 2 bases stayed unmatched. CDR3 sequence: CASSTGQGYNEQFF. Written as DNA, the CDR3 is TGTGCCAGTAGTACGGGACAGGGTTACAATGAGCAGTTCTTC.

This clone was observed a few times. This chain connects TRBV7-8 to TRBJ2-1, with 9 bases matching TRBD2. After removal of 1 base from V and 6 bases from J, the junction contained 7 bases not matched to a gene. CDR1 is SGHVS and CDR2 is FQNEAQ in the germline V gene. There are 16 residues in the CDR3. CDR3 residues: CASSLGISGRFNEQFF. CDR3 sequence (DNA): TGTGCCAGCAGCTTAGGTATCAGCGGGAGGTTCAATGAGCAGTTCTTC.

The chain combines TRBV27 with TRBJ1-2, with 7 bases matching TRBD1. This CDR3 comprises 14 residues. Germline values: CDR1 MNHEY, CDR2 SMNVEV (reference sequence). The junction had 9 bases not matched to a gene; V was cut back by 3 bases and J by 8 bases. Written as DNA, the CDR3 is TGTGCCAGCAGTTTCGCAGGGGGTCTGAAAGGCTACACCTTC. It yields the protein CASSFAGGLKGYTF.

The chain joins TRBV6-1 to TRBJ2-1; TRBD1 matches at 8 bases. This CDR3 is built from 15 residues. Unmatched junction bases numbered 7, after V lost 7 bases and J lost 2 bases. Looked up from germline, CDR1 is MNHNS and CDR2 is SASEGT. CDR3: CASILDRVPYNEQFF. CDR3 DNA sequence: TGTGCCAGCATCCTGGACAGGGTACCCTACAATGAGCAGTTCTTC.

This rearrangement joins TRBV2 to TRBJ2-4, with 9 bases identical to TRBD2. Germline assignment: CDR1 SNHLY and CDR2 FYNNEI. V was pared by 7 bases and J by 7 bases, with 14 bases of the junction left unmatched. The CDR3 runs to 16 residues. The DNA of the CDR3 is TGTGCCAGCAAATTTCTAGCGGGGTCTTTCCTGAACATTCAGTACTTC. This gives the protein CASKFLAGSFLNIQYF.

This chain joins TRBV30 and TRBJ1-2; D not certain. There are 11 residues in the CDR3. V lost 5 bases and J lost 9, with 13 bases in between. The V gene's germline CDR1 is GTSNPN and CDR2 SVGIG (reference sequence). The CDR3 loop reads CAWGNQASYTF. The CDR3 nucleotides are TGTGCCTGGGGCAACCAGGCCAGCTACACCTTC. Combining the CDR3 with reference TRBV30 and TRBJ1-2 gives the whole variable domain SQTIHQWPATLVQPVGSPLSLECTVEGTSNPNLYWYRQAAGRGLQLLFYSVGIGQISSEVPQNLSASRPQDRQFILSSKKLLLSDSGFYLCAWGNQASYTFGSGTRLTVV.